Here is one T cell receptor (beta chain) with its context. Its antigen is undetermined. Both TCR beta VDJ combination and CDR3 sequence profiling were carried out. Genomic DNA was the template for this profiling. TCRdb processed the reads anew with MiXCR; each CDR3 protein has one entry. The data contain 150,000 to 200,000 distinct CDR3 sequences, approximately 60% of them singletons. These data come from a study of CD8+CD57+ T cells in acquired aplastic anemia. The study, taken as a whole, reports: Patients showed no significant difference from controls in CD8+ Simpson's diversity. Patients and controls were found to share twenty-nine CD8+ CDR3 sequences.

This CDR3 comprises 14 residues. Trimming at V came to 6 bases and at J to 4 bases, leaving 6 bases not matched to a gene. Germline V gene data show CDR1 as ENHRY and CDR2 as SYGVKD. This clonotype was obtained from a human donor in good health. This rearrangement joins TRBV10-3 to TRBJ2-7; 10 nucleotides align to TRBD1. Material for sequencing was sorted CD4+, CD8+, or CD8+CD57+ T cells (not recorded which) from PBMCs. CDR3: CAISLGQGEYEQYF. CDR3 coding DNA: TGTGCCATCAGCCTTGGACAGGGGGAATACGAGCAGTACTTC.